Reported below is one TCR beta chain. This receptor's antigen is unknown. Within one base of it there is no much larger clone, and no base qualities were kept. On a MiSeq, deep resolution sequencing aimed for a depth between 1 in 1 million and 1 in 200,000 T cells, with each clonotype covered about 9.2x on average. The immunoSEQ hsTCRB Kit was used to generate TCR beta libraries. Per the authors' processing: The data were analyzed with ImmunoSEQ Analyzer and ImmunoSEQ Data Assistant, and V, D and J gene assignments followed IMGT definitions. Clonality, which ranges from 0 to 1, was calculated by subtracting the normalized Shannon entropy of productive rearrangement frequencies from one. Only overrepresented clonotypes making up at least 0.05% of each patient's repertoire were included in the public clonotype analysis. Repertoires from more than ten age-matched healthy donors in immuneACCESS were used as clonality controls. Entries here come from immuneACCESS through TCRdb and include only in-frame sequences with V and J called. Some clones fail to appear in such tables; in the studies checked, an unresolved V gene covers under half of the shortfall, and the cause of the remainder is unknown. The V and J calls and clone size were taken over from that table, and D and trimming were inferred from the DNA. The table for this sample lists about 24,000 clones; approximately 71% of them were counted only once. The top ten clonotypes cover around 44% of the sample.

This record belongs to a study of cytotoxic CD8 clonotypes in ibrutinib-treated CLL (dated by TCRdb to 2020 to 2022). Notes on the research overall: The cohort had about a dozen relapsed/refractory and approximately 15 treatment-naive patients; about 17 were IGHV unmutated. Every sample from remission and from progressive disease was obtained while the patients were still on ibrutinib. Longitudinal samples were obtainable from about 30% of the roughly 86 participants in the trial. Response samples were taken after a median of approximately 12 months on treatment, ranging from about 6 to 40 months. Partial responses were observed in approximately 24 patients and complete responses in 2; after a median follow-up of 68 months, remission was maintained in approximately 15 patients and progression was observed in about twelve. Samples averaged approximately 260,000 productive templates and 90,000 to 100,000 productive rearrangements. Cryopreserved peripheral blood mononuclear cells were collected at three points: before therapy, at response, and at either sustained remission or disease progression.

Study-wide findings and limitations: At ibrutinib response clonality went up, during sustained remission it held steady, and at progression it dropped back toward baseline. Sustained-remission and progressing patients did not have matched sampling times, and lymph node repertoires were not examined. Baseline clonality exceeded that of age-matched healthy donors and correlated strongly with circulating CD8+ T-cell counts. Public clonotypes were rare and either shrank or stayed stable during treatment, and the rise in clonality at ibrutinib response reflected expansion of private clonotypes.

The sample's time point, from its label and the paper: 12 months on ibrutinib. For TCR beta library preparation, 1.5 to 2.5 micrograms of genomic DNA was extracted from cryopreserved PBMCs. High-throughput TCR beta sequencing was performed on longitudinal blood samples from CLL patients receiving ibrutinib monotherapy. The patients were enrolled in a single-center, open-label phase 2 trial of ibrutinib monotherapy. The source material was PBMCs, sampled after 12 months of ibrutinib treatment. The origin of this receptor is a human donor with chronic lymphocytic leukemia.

CDR3 protein: CTSSQDLAGGTRETQYF. The DNA reads TGCACCAGCAGCCAAGACCTAGCGGGGGGCACTAGAGAGACCCAGTACTTC. The chain employs TRBV1 and TRBJ2-5; the tabulated D call, TRBD2, remains unverified against the DNA. TRBV1 is noted as a pseudogene. From the cysteine through the phenylalanine, the CDR3 covers 17 amino acids. CDR3 DNA only is kept here, 51 bases in frame from base 1.